The T cell receptor (beta chain) under discussion was sequenced for a study of OX40 agonist ivuxolimab in advanced cancers. Whole-study results and caveats: Several nonresponders also turned out to have low normalized T-cell clonal expansion. The study did not work out the antigen specificity of the expanded peripheral T cells.

This clone was detected once. Its antigen is unknown. The assay was immunoSEQ multiplex PCR, and TCRdb's table has in-frame clones only and misses some. The repertoire holds 35,000 to 40,000 clones, with about 80% as singletons. Patients were excluded for autoimmune disease history or systemic immunosuppression. The TCR comes from an adult with an advanced solid tumor such as melanoma, head and neck, liver or kidney cancer. The sequences come from CD4+ or CD8+ T cells sorted from blood, collected in a trial of the OX40 agonist ivuxolimab.

The CDR3 protein is CASSQGRIRPQYF. The CDR3 DNA is TGTGCCAGCAGCCAAGGCCGGATTCGTCCGCAGTATTTT. This chain uses TRBV14 with TRBJ2-3; D gene uncertain. The CDR3 is made up of 13 amino acids. The germline V gene encodes CDR1 SGHDN and CDR2 FVKESK. Trimming took 1 base from V and 10 from J, leaving 12 bases between them.